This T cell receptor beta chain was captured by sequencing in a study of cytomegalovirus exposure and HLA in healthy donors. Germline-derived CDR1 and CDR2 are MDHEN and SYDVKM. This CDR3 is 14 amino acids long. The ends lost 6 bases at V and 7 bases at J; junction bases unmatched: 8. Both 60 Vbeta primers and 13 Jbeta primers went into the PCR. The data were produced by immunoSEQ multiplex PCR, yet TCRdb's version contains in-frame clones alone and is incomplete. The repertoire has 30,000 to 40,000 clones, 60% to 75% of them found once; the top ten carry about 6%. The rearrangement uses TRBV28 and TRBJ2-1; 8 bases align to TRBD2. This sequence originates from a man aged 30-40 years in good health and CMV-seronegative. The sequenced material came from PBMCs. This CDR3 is CASRASAGGNEQFF. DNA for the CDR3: TGTGCCAGCAGAGCGAGCGCGGGAGGAAATGAGCAGTTCTTC.